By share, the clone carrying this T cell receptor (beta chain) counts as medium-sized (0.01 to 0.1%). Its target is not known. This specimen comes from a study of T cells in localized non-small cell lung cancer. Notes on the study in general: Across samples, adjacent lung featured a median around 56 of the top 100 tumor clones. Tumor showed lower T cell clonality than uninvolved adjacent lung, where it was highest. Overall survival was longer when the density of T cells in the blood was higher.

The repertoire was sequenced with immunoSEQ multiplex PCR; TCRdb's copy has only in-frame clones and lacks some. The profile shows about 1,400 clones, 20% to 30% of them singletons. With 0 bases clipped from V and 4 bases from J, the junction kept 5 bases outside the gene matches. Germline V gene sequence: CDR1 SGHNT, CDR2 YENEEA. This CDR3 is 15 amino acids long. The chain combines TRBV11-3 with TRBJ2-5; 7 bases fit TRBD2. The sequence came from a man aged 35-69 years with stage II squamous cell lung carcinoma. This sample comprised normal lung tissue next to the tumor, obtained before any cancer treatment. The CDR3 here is CASSLEAGDRETQYF. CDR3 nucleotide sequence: TGTGCCAGCAGCTTAGAGGCGGGGGATCGAGAGACCCAGTACTTC. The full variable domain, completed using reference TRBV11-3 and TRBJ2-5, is EAGVVQSPRYKIIEKKQPVAFWCNPISGHNTLYWYLQNLGQGPELLIRYENEEAVDDSQLPKDRFSAERLKGVDSTLKIQPAELGDSAVYLCASSLEAGDRETQYFGPGTRLLVL.